This T cell receptor (beta chain) appears in the sequencing data of a study of regulatory T cells in long-lasting Graves disease. The time point denotes: newly diagnosed GD, antithyroid drugs for less than 3 months. With RNA extracted from PBMCs as input, the TCR library was made. Building the TCR beta libraries relied on iRepertoire HTBI primers, and CDR3 regions underwent Arm-PCR. TCRdb processed the multiplex PCR reads anew with MiXCR; each CDR3 protein has one entry. The sample records 520,000 or so distinct CDR3 sequences, around 13% being singletons. This clonotype was seen many times. V dropped 2 bases and J dropped 1 base, with 17 bases sitting between them. The CDR3 contains 17 residues. The germline V gene encodes CDR1 MDHEN and CDR2 SYDVKM. The same data also contributed to another study, on T cells in Graves' hyperthyroidism and ophthalmopathy.

The sequencing used peripheral blood mononuclear cells (PBMCs), collected at new diagnosis, from a patient treated with antithyroid drugs. The receptor was isolated from a woman between 25 and 40 years old with Graves disease. The genes are TRBV28 and TRBJ1-1, with D hard to call. The CDR3 region is CASSLPDFGRKNTEAFF. CDR3 nucleotides: TGTGCCAGCAGTTTACCCGACTTCGGACGGAAGAACACTGAAGCTTTCTTT.